What follows are 17 T cell receptor beta chains derived from one specimen sequenced in a study of tumor and adjacent non-tumor tissue in lung cancer. No cell sorting was done before RNA was extracted from the tissue. The normal lung tissue was taken more than 3 cm from the tumor edge. The library came from three nested PCR rounds adapted from ARM-PCR protocols. TCRdb re-analysed the multiplex PCR reads in MiXCR, keeping a single row per CDR3 protein. The sample holds about 44,000 distinct CDR3 sequences, 60% to 70% seen once. Sequencing used distant non-tumor lung tissue. The receptors stem from a woman in her 40s with non-small cell lung cancer.

As regards this clonotype: The junction departs from germline at one end; a sequencing error may be responsible. This sequence joins TRBV29-1 and TRBJ2-1, with D hard to call. Germline-derived CDR1 and CDR2 are SQVTM and ANQGSEA. CDR3 length: 14 amino acids. CDR3 DNA: TGCAGCGTTGCAGTGGGATACTCCTACAATGAGCAGCTCTTC. Its translation: CSVAVGYSYNEQLF.

This clonotype was observed at least ten times. V usage is TRBV30 and J usage is TRBJ1-5; tentative D call: TRBD1 (5 bases). Trimming stripped 0 bases from V and 4 bases from J, with 10 bases between. The germline gives CDR1 GTSNPN, CDR2 SVGIG (reference sequence). The CDR3 sequence is 14 residues long. The CDR3 bases are TGTGCCTGGAGTGTCTGGGGGGGTAATCAGCCCCAGCATTTT. It specifies CAWSVWGGNQPQHF. The variable domain in full, with the rest retrieved from reference TRBV30 and TRBJ1-5, is SQTIHQWPATLVQPVGSPLSLECTVEGTSNPNLYWYRQAAGRGLQLLFYSVGIGQISSEVPQNLSASRPQDRQFILSSKKLLLSDSGFYLCAWSVWGGNQPQHFGDGTRLSIL.

In the case of this clonotype: The junction departs from germline at one end; a sequencing error may be responsible. The chain couples TRBV11-2 to TRBJ2-5, with D perhaps being TRBD1 or TRBD2 (6 bases each). CDR1 is SGHAT and CDR2 is FQNNGV in the germline V gene. The CDR3 is 13 residues long. CDR3 nucleotide sequence: TGTGCCATCTCGAGGGGGGCACAAGAGACTCAGTACTTC. This gives the protein CAISRGAQETQYF. The full variable domain, completed using reference TRBV11-2 and TRBJ2-5, is EAGVAQSPRYKIIEKRQSVAFWCNPISGHATLYWYQQILGQGPKLLIQFQNNGVVDDSQLPKDRFSAERLKGVDSTLKIQPAKLEDSAVYLCAISRGAQETQYFGPGTRLLVL.

This clonotype has just one count. Just one base apart from a much larger clone, this may be a read error. The CDR3 loop is CTSPLAGHQAKNIQYF. The DNA of the CDR3 is TGCACCAGCCCCTTAGCGGGACATCAGGCCAAAAACATTCAGTACTTC. The chain has TRBV1 and TRBJ2-4; the listed D gene, TRBD2, was not tested against the DNA. TRBV1 is given as a pseudogene. The CDR3 runs to 16 residues.

Turning to this clonotype: The junction departs from germline at one end; a sequencing error may be responsible. This chain links TRBV20-1 with TRBJ2-7; TRBD2 is a possible D gene (5 bases). This CDR3 region has 14 residues. The germline V gene has CDR1 DFQATT and CDR2 SNEGSKA (reference sequence). This chain's CDR3 is CIAPRTPSSYEQYF. The CDR3 bases are TGCATTGCCCCCCGGACTCCGAGCTCCTACGAGCAATACTTC.

Worth noting for this clonotype: Germline and junction disagree at one end, which may indicate a read error. The chain employs TRBV30 and TRBJ1-3; the D is unclear. This CDR3 contains 13 residues. CDR1 and CDR2 from the germline V gene are GTSNPN and SVGIG (reference sequence). Here the CDR3 DNA reads TGTGCCTGGAATACGCTTTCTGGAAGCACCATATATTTT. This sequence encodes CAWNTLSGSTIYF.

This clonotype appeared many times. The chain has TRBV5-4 and TRBJ2-2; the D is unclear. CDR3 length: 14 amino acids. Trimming shortened V by 3 bases and J by 6 bases, and 12 bases separated the two germline ends. Looked up from germline, CDR1 is SGHNT and CDR2 is YYREEE (reference sequence). CDR3 region: CASSSRLNAGELFF. The CDR3 bases are TGTGCCAGCAGCTCCCGCCTAAACGCCGGGGAGCTGTTTTTT.

In the case of this clonotype: The junction and the germline gene differ at one end; a read error may be behind it. The chain combines TRBV2 with TRBJ2-3; 11 bases fit TRBD2. Germline CDR1 is SNHLY and CDR2 is FYNNEI. The CDR3 spans 16 residues. CDR3 sequence (DNA): TGTGCCAGCAGTGAAAGTAGCGGGGGGGCCCTAGATACGCAGTGTTTT. Translating it yields CASSESSGGALDTQCF.

The gene calls are TRBV6-5 and TRBJ1-6, with D perhaps TRBD1 (5 bases). Trimming stripped 6 bases from V and 3 bases from J, with 9 bases between. Germline CDR1 MNHEY, CDR2 SVGAGI. The CDR3 is made up of 14 amino acids. The CDR3 region is CASRGRGYNSPLHF. CDR3 DNA: TGTGCCAGCAGGGGGCGGGGCTATAATTCACCCCTCCACTTT.

The count of this clonotype is one. Germline is not matched at one junction end, which may reflect a read error. V gene TRBV10-2 combines with J gene TRBJ2-7; 7 nucleotides match TRBD1. The germline V gene encodes CDR1 WSHSY and CDR2 SAAADI. The CDR3 covers 16 residues. CDR3 protein: CVSSTVQEQGFNEQYF. CDR3 DNA: TGCGTCAGCAGTACAGTCCAAGAACAGGGGTTCAACGAGCAGTACTTC.

In its sample, this clonotype was seen once. At one of its ends the junction is not consistent with the germline gene, which may arise from a read error. J is TRBJ2-4 and V is TRBV11-2; no definite D call. Germline loops: CDR1 SGHAT, CDR2 FQNNGV. The CDR3 extends over 18 amino acids. The CDR3 reads CASSPLTDYLSTKNIQYF. The CDR3 DNA is TGTGCCAGCAGCCCCTTGACCGATTATCTGAGCACCAAAAACATTCAATACTTC.

The chain links TRBV20-1 to TRBJ2-7; tentatively, D is TRBD2 (5 bases). The CDR3 sequence is 19 residues long. The ends were cut back, 3 bases at V and 2 bases at J, with 29 bases in the middle. Per germline, CDR1 DFQATT and CDR2 SNEGSKA (reference sequence). The CDR3 nucleotides are TGCAGTGCTAGTCCCGTCGCCGGGGAAAGGGCGGTCCTAACCTACGAGCAGTACTTC. Translating gives CSASPVAGERAVLTYEQYF.

In regard to this clonotype: The junction departs from the called germline gene at one end, perhaps through a read error. This chain connects TRBV4-2 to TRBJ2-3, with a weak D call TRBD2 (5 bases). Germline values: CDR1 LGHNA, CDR2 YNFKEQ. The length of the CDR3 is 16 residues. DNA of the CDR3: TGTGCCAGCAGTCAAGCCTGGCCCGGGATCACAGATACGCAGTATTTT. Protein: CASSQAWPGITDTQYF.

This clonotype was seen once. Just one base apart from a much larger clone, this may be a read error. This chain joins TRBV2 and TRBJ2-3; D is undetermined. Trimming removed 10 bases at V and 1 base at J, with 18 bases between. The CDR3 length is 15 residues. Germline CDR1 is SNHLY and CDR2 is FYNNEI. The CDR3 region is CANRRASPRTDTQYF. The CDR3 bases are TGTGCCAACAGACGAGCTTCCCCGCGCACAGATACGCAGTATTTT.

The V and J genes are TRBV11-3 and TRBJ2-1; D uncertain. Per the germline V gene, CDR1 is SGHNT and CDR2 is YENEEA. The CDR3 contains 14 residues. With 6 bases removed from V and 3 bases from J, the gap between germline ends came to 12 bases. The CDR3 here is CASSEVGFYNEQFF. In DNA, the CDR3 is TGTGCCAGCAGTGAAGTCGGGTTCTACAATGAGCAGTTCTTC. Using reference TRBV11-3 and TRBJ2-1 for the parts outside the CDR3, the full variable domain is EAGVVQSPRYKIIEKKQPVAFWCNPISGHNTLYWYLQNLGQGPELLIRYENEEAVDDSQLPKDRFSAERLKGVDSTLKIQPAELGDSAVYLCASSEVGFYNEQFFGPGTRLTVL.

Remarks on this clonotype: The DNA is omitted, as the CDR3 cannot be located on it reliably, and the CDR3 follows TCRdb's listing. CDR3 in amino acids: CTSSSWTTSYGCTF. The rearrangement links TRBV7-9 to TRBJ1-2; TRBD1 is the table's D call and was not checked against the DNA. Looked up from germline, CDR1 is SEHNR and CDR2 is FQNEAQ (reference sequence). The CDR3 has 14 amino acids, counting both end residues.

Note on this clonotype: The junction differs from germline at one of its ends, possibly a read error. V is TRBV7-9 and J is TRBJ2-7; D is unresolved. The CDR3 runs to 15 residues. CDR1 and CDR2 (germline): SEHNR, FQNEAQ (reference sequence). The CDR3 here is CASSLSAGYSYEKYF. CDR3 nucleotide sequence: TGTGCCAGCAGCTTATCGGCCGGGTACTCCTACGAGAAGTACTTC.